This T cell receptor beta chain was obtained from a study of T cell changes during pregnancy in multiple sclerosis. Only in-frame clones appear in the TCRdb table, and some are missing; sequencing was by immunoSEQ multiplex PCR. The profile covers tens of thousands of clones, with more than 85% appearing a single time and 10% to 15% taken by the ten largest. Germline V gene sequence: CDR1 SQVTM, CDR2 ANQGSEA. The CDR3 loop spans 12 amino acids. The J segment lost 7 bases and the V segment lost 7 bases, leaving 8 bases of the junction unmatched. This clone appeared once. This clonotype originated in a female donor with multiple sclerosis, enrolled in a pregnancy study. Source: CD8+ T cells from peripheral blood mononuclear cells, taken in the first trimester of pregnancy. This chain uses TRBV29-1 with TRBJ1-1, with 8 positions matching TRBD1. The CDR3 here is CSDRTGLNEAFF. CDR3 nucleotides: TGCAGCGACCGGACAGGGTTGAATGAAGCTTTCTTT.